These T cell receptor beta chains were read from a single sample in a study of cytomegalovirus exposure and HLA in healthy donors. Generated by immunoSEQ multiplex PCR, the TCRdb table keeps only in-frame clones and is missing some. There are 68,000 or so clones in the sample; about 90% occur only once, and 0.95% to 1.5% lies in the top ten. The specimen was PBMCs. These receptors were collected from a woman aged 18 to 35 in good health and CMV-seronegative. CDR3s include the opening cysteine and the closing phenylalanine or tryptophan. D genes are given only for firm matches. The listing skips clone size in some rows; elsewhere it reads once, few, many or a size class.

clone size: NA; J gene: TRBJ2-5; V gene: TRBV4-2; D gene: TRBD2; CDR3 protein: CASSQAPGGASGLYQETQYF; CDR3 DNA: TGTGCCAGCAGCCAAGCCCCCGGAGGAGCTAGCGGGCTATACCAAGAGACCCAGTACTTC
clone size: NA; J gene: TRBJ1-4; V gene: TRBV28; D gene: NA; CDR3 protein: CASSKGLGREEFF; CDR3 DNA: TGTGCCAGCAGCAAAGGCCTGGGGAGGGAGGAGTTTTTT
clone size: once; J gene: TRBJ1-2; V gene: TRBV2; D gene: TRBD1; CDR3 protein: CASSAPGQGAGYTF; CDR3 DNA: TGTGCCAGCAGTGCTCCGGGACAGGGCGCCGGCTACACCTTC
clone size: NA; J gene: TRBJ1-2; V gene: TRBV7-2; D gene: NA; CDR3 protein: CASSLAPQADYTF; CDR3 DNA: TGTGCCAGCAGCTTAGCCCCCCAGGCAGACTACACCTTC
clone size: NA; J gene: TRBJ1-5; V gene: TRBV27; D gene: NA; CDR3 protein: CASRGRGQPQHF; CDR3 DNA: TGTGCCAGCAGAGGGAGGGGTCAGCCCCAGCATTTT
clone size: NA; J gene: TRBJ2-5; V gene: TRBV7-2; D gene: NA; CDR3 protein: CASSFSGQETQYF; CDR3 DNA: TGTGCCAGCAGCTTTAGCGGCCAAGAGACCCAGTACTTC
clone size: NA; J gene: TRBJ1-1; V gene: TRBV27; D gene: NA; CDR3 protein: CASSWEPNTEAFF; CDR3 DNA: TGTGCCAGCAGTTGGGAGCCGAACACTGAAGCTTTCTTT
clone size: NA; J gene: TRBJ2-3; V gene: TRBV6-5; D gene: NA; CDR3 protein: CASSYSSAPGTDTQYF; CDR3 DNA: TGTGCCAGCAGTTACTCGTCTGCCCCGGGCACAGATACGCAGTATTTT
clone size: NA; J gene: TRBJ2-5; V gene: TRBV27; D gene: NA; CDR3 protein: CASSLLGKQETQYF; CDR3 DNA: TGTGCCAGCAGTTTACTTGGCAAACAAGAGACCCAGTACTTC
clone size: NA; J gene: TRBJ2-7; V gene: TRBV11-2; D gene: NA; CDR3 protein: CASSSHRVVSQYF; CDR3 DNA: TGTGCCAGCAGCTCCCACAGGGTTGTATCGCAGTACTTC
clone size: NA; J gene: TRBJ2-5; V gene: TRBV7-2; D gene: NA; CDR3 protein: CASSLSREETQYF; CDR3 DNA: TGTGCCAGCAGCTTAAGCAGGGAAGAGACCCAGTACTTC
clone size: NA; J gene: TRBJ2-7; V gene: TRBV11-2; D gene: TRBD1; CDR3 protein: CASSSLKGQGATEQYF; CDR3 DNA: TGTGCCAGCAGCTCCCTGAAAGGACAGGGGGCGACCGAGCAGTACTTC
clone size: NA; J gene: TRBJ1-5; V gene: TRBV28; D gene: NA; CDR3 protein: CASTQSRGINQPQHF; CDR3 DNA: TGTGCCAGCACCCAGAGCCGAGGGATCAATCAGCCCCAGCATTTT
clone size: NA; J gene: TRBJ2-3; V gene: TRBV5-4; D gene: TRBD1; CDR3 protein: CASSLDRASTDTQYF; CDR3 DNA: TGTGCCAGCAGCCTAGACAGGGCTAGCACAGATACGCAGTATTTT
clone size: NA; J gene: TRBJ2-5; V gene: TRBV5-1; D gene: TRBD1; CDR3 protein: CASSTGQGAGETQYF; CDR3 DNA: TGCGCCAGCAGCACAGGACAGGGGGCGGGGGAGACCCAGTACTTC